This T cell receptor beta chain was found in a study of blood T cell repertoires in COVID-19. Study in general: COVID-19 samples collected from the United States, Italy and Spain covered acute and convalescent phases.

Repertoires were generated with immunoSEQ multiplex PCR, while TCRdb's copy carries only in-frame clones and drops some. Among a few hundred thousand clones, around nine tenths were seen once, and the ten largest hold about 5.7%. Resolution of symptoms, clearance, or two negative PCRs was present in recovered Cohort 3 donors. The sample consisted of PBMCs or T cells enriched from blood (not recorded which). The TCR was taken from a woman in her thirties or forties who had recovered from COVID-19.

CDR3 region: CATSDYGEGQATDTQYF. The CDR3 coding sequence is TGTGCCACCAGTGATTATGGGGAGGGACAGGCCACAGATACGCAGTATTTT. The chain joins TRBV24-1 to TRBJ2-3; D is possibly TRBD1 (8 bases). Trimming pared 2 bases from V and 2 bases from J, leaving 16 bases between. The germline CDR1 and CDR2 sequences are KGHDR and SFDVKD. This CDR3 has 17 residues.